The 13 T cell receptor beta chains below all came from one sample that was sequenced in a study of blood T cells in healthy people across ages (dated by TCRdb to between 2015 and 2017). Library construction relied on 5' RACE. The instrument was an Illumina HiSeq 2500. A second about 7 to 12 cycle PCR used a sample-barcoded 5' primer and a J-beta primer mix. The public reads were reanalyzed by TCRdb: fastp trimming at Q25, MiXCR alignment, in-frame beta chains only. Rows are combined by CDR3 protein, so each entry shows the most common genes and DNA. The sample profile shows 1.5 million to 2 million distinct CDR3 sequences; roughly 28% of them were found once. The top ten clones comprise 7% to 9% of the sample. The specimen was blood. The receptors come from a woman in her thirties in good health.

This clonotype was found many times. J is TRBJ1-5 and V is TRBV20-1; 8 bases align to TRBD1. Trimming took 3 bases from V and 2 from J; bases not matched to a gene: 0. CDR1 and CDR2 (germline): DFQATT, SNEGSKA (reference sequence). This CDR3 is built from 13 residues. The CDR3 DNA follows: TGCAGTGCTAGGACAGGGGGCAATCAGCCCCAGCATTTT. It specifies CSARTGGNQPQHF.

This clonotype showed up just a few times. The J gene is TRBJ2-3, the V gene TRBV12-3 or TRBV12-4; D may correspond to TRBD1 or TRBD2 (6 bases each). V was shortened by 6 bases and J by 3 bases, with 13 bases between the two germline ends. This CDR3 spans 14 amino acids. CDR3 sequence (DNA): TGTGCCAGCAGAGGGGGGTTCTTAACAGATACGCAGTATTTT. Translated, it gives CASRGGFLTDTQYF.

This rearrangement joins TRBV18 to TRBJ1-4; D not resolved. There are 12 residues in the CDR3. V lost 6 bases and J 5 bases, leaving 7 bases between the germline ends. The germline V gene has CDR1 KGHSH and CDR2 LQKENI. The CDR3: CASSKGNEKLFF. As DNA, the CDR3 is TGTGCCAGCTCGAAGGGCAATGAAAAACTGTTTTTT. The complete variable domain, with remaining parts taken from reference TRBV18 and TRBJ1-4, reads NAGVMQNPRHLVRRRGQEARLRCSPMKGHSHVYWYRQLPEEGLKFMVYLQKENIIDESGMPKERFSAEFPKEGPSILRIQQVVRGDSAAYFCASSKGNEKLFFGSGTQLSVL.

The chain has TRBV7-6 and TRBJ2-2, with a weak D call TRBD1 (6 bases). Germline V gives CDR1 SGHVS, CDR2 FNYEAQ. The CDR3 covers 15 residues. Trimming removed 5 bases from V and 4 bases from J, with 14 bases in between. The CDR3 loop is CASSGYRARTGELFF. The CDR3 DNA sequence: TGTGCCAGCAGCGGATACAGGGCCCGCACCGGGGAGCTGTTTTTT.

The table lists this clonotype with a few counts. CDR3 bases: TGCAGCGTTGAAGACCTCAGGGGGACTGAAGCTTTCTTT. Residues: CSVEDLRGTEAFF. The chain combines TRBV29-1 with TRBJ1-1; the match to TRBD1 covers 7 bases. The V segment lost 0 bases and the J segment 5 bases; nucleotides outside the gene matches: 3. CDR3 length equals 13 residues. CDR1 SQVTM and CDR2 ANQGSEA come from the germline V gene.

Many counts were recorded for this clonotype. This chain joins TRBV4-1 and TRBJ1-6, with a possible D match to TRBD1 (6 bases). The CDR3 consists of 16 residues. V dropped 1 base and J dropped 5 bases, with 12 bases sitting between them. Germline values: CDR1 MGHRA, CDR2 YSYEKL. The CDR3 loop reads CASSQGRTVDNSPLHF. The CDR3 coding sequence is TGCGCCAGCAGCCAAGGGCGGACAGTAGATAATTCACCCCTCCACTTT.

This clonotype has just a few counts. At one end, the junction sequence differs from germline, possibly due to a read error. This chain connects TRBV5-5 to TRBJ2-5; D is ambiguous. Germline CDR1 is SGHKS and CDR2 is YYEKEE (reference sequence). The CDR3 has 13 amino acids. CDR3: CASNLLGIETQYF. CDR3 coding DNA: TGTGCCAGCAACTTGCTGGGGATAGAGACCCAGTACTTC.

In this sample, this clonotype turned up a few times. The chain combines TRBV7-2 with TRBJ2-7, with 7 bases matching TRBD2. CDR3 size: 14 residues. V shed 6 bases and J 5 bases; nucleotides not matched to a gene: 10. Germline lookup yields CDR1 SGHTA and CDR2 FQGNSA. The CDR3 loop is CASRSGGGPNEQYF. Here the CDR3 DNA reads TGTGCCAGCAGGTCTGGGGGAGGGCCAAACGAGCAGTACTTC.

This clonotype occurred once. The CDR3 region is CASSDKVRLEQFF. CDR3 DNA sequence: TGTGCCAGCAGTGATAAGGTTCGTTTGGAGCAGTTCTTC. This rearrangement joins TRBV2 to TRBJ2-1; no definite D call. The CDR3 totals 13 residues. Per germline, CDR1 SNHLY and CDR2 FYNNEI. With 3 bases removed from V and 10 bases from J, the gap between germline ends came to 13 bases. The full variable domain, in which reference TRBV2 and TRBJ2-1 provide the parts outside the CDR3, is EPEVTQTPSHQVTQMGQEVILRCVPISNHLYFYWYRQILGQKVEFLVSFYNNEISEKSEIFDDQFSVERPDGSNFTLKIRSTKLEDSAMYFCASSDKVRLEQFFGPGTRLTVL.

The chain joins TRBV3-1 to TRBJ2-3; TRBD2 might be the D (6 bases). In germline, CDR1 is LGHDT, CDR2 YNNKEL (reference sequence). V was clipped by 4 bases and J by 8 bases, with 19 bases between them. This CDR3 spans 15 amino acids. Here the CDR3 DNA reads TGTGCCAGCAGCCCCTATGCCACGGGAGCGGGTACGCAGTATTTT. It yields the protein CASSPYATGAGTQYF.

The chain employs TRBV6-2 or TRBV6-3 and TRBJ1-2; D call uncertain. Germline loops: CDR1 MNHEY, CDR2 SVGEGT. This CDR3 spans 14 amino acids. Trimming left V 9 bases short and J 2 bases short, with 16 bases between. The CDR3: CASQKAAGNYGYTF. CDR3 coding DNA: TGTGCCAGTCAAAAGGCGGCGGGGAACTATGGCTACACCTTC.

The table lists this clonotype with a few counts. CDR3 nucleotide sequence: TGTGCCAGCAGCCCGCCGGGACAGGGGAGCTCCTACGAGCAGTACTTC. Protein sequence: CASSPPGQGSSYEQYF. The chain combines TRBV7-2 with TRBJ2-7, with 10 bases lining up with TRBD1. V gave up 5 bases and J gave up 0 bases; unmatched junction bases: 7. This CDR3 comprises 16 residues. Germline values: CDR1 SGHTA, CDR2 FQGNSA.

The chain couples TRBV2 to TRBJ2-7, with 9 bases aligning to TRBD1. CDR3 length equals 15 residues. The germline gives CDR1 SNHLY, CDR2 FYNNEI. J lost 6 bases, V lost 3 bases, and 9 bases had no gene match. The CDR3 bases are TGTGCCAGCAGTGAGTTTCCGGGACAGGGAGGCGAGCAGTACTTC. It yields the protein CASSEFPGQGGEQYF.